The 9 T cell receptor beta chains below come from one sample, sequenced in a study of T cells expressing NK-cell markers. From the 5' RACE reads, TCRdb lists one entry per CDR3 protein and no DNA. Its listing shows hundreds of thousands of distinct CDR3 sequences. Sequences were obtained from blood T cells: a sorted CD56 or NKG2C T cell subset, CD4+ or CD8+ T cells, or bulk PBMC T cells (not recorded which). The source of these receptors is a woman aged 18-70 years in good health.

This CDR3 is CASIAGHNTGELFF. The genes are TRBV12-3 or TRBV12-4 and TRBJ2-2; TCRdb's D call of TRBD1 is untestable without DNA. CDR3 length: 14 amino acids.

The chain combines TRBV20-1 with TRBJ2-2. The germline V gene has CDR1 DFQATT and CDR2 SNEGSKA (reference sequence). The CDR3 has 13 amino acids. CDR3 in amino acids: CSADQPNTGELFF.

The chain has TRBV18 and TRBJ2-3. Per germline, CDR1 KGHSH and CDR2 LQKENI. CDR3 size: 14 residues. The CDR3 is CASRQAWSTDTQYF.

V gene TRBV21-1 combines with J gene TRBJ2-2; the D call of TRBD2 rests on TCRdb alone, since no DNA is present to check it. TRBV21-1 is shown as a pseudogene. The CDR3 sequence is 15 residues long. The CDR3 sequence: CASSKGTPYTGELFF.

CDR3 protein: CASSLFRGAGTDTQYF. The V and J genes are TRBV7-9 and TRBJ2-3; checking the TCRdb D call of TRBD1 is not possible without DNA. Germline CDR1 reads SEHNR; CDR2 reads FQNEAQ (reference sequence). The CDR3 loop spans 16 amino acids. The full variable domain, in which reference TRBV7-9 and TRBJ2-3 provide the parts outside the CDR3, is DTGVSQNPRHKITKRGQNVTFRCDPISEHNRLYWYRQTLGQGPEFLTYFQNEAQLEKSRLLSDRFSAERPKGSFSTLEIQRTEQGDSAMYLCASSLFRGAGTDTQYFGPGTRLTVL.

V usage is TRBV7-2 and J usage is TRBJ2-3; TCRdb selects TRBD2, and the lack of DNA leaves this call unchecked. The CDR3 length is 16 residues. Looked up from germline, CDR1 is SGHTA and CDR2 is FQGNSA. CDR3 sequence: CASSLGSGLSTDTQYF.

The rearrangement joins TRBV28 to TRBJ1-5; no DNA is available, so the TRBD1 call from TCRdb remains unchecked. From germline, CDR1 is MDHEN and CDR2 SYDVKM. The CDR3 sequence is 15 residues long. The CDR3 loop is CASTSEGQGNQPQHF.

This rearrangement joins TRBV7-2 to TRBJ2-1; TCRdb's assignment of TRBD2 cannot be checked, as there is no DNA. The length of the CDR3 is 15 residues. The germline CDR1 and CDR2 sequences are SGHTA and FQGNSA. The chain's CDR3 is CASSLGGGPINEQFF.

The V gene is TRBV24-1, the J gene TRBJ1-1; there is no DNA to check the TCRdb D call of TRBD1. The V gene's germline CDR1 is KGHDR and CDR2 SFDVKD. The length of the CDR3 is 15 residues. The CDR3 loop reads CATSDTGTGLTEAFF.